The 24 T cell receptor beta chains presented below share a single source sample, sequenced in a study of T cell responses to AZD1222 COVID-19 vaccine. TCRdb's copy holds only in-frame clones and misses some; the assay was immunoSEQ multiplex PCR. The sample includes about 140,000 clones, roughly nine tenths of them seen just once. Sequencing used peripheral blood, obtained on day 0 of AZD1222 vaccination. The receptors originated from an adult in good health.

The CDR3: CASSLSGDGNQPQHF. Here the CDR3 DNA reads TGTGCCAGCAGTTTATCAGGAGACGGCAATCAGCCCCAGCATTTT. The rearrangement joins TRBV27 to TRBJ1-5; no firm D call. Germline values: CDR1 MNHEY, CDR2 SMNVEV (reference sequence). V lost 0 bases and J lost 2, with 8 bases in between. The length of the CDR3 is 15 residues.

In DNA, the CDR3 is TGTGCCAGCAGCGTAGGCAGCCTCTCCTACAATGAGCAGTTCTTC. Protein product: CASSVGSLSYNEQFF. The chain uses TRBV9 and TRBJ2-1, with D uncertain. This CDR3 has 15 residues. The ends were cut back, 0 bases at V and 0 bases at J, with 7 bases in the middle. Germline-derived CDR1 and CDR2 are SGDLS and YYNGEE.

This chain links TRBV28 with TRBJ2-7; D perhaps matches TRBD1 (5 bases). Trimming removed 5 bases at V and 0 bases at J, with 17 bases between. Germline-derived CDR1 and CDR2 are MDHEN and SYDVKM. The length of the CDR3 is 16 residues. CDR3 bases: TGTGCCAGCAGTCCATACCGTGGGCAGGGCTCCTACGAGCAGTACTTC. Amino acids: CASSPYRGQGSYEQYF.

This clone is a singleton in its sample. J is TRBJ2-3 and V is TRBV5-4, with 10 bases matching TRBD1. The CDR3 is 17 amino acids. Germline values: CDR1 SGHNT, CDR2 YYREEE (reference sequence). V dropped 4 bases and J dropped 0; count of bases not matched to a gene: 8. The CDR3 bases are TGTGCCAGCAGCACCCGGGACAGGGGATCTAGCACAGATACGCAGTATTTT. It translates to CASSTRDRGSSTDTQYF.

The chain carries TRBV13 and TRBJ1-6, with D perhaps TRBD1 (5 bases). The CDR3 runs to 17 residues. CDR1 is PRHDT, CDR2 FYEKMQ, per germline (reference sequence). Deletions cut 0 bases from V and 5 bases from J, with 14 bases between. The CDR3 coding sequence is TGTGCCAGCAGCTTAGGAAGAACAGGAGCCCATAATTCACCCCTCCACTTT. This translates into CASSLGRTGAHNSPLHF.

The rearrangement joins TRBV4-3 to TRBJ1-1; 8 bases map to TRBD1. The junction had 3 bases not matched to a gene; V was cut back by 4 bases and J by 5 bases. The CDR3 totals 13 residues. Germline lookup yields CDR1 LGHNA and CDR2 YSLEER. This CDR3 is CASSPRGRTEAFF. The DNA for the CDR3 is TGCGCCAGCAGCCCCAGGGGGCGAACTGAAGCTTTCTTT.

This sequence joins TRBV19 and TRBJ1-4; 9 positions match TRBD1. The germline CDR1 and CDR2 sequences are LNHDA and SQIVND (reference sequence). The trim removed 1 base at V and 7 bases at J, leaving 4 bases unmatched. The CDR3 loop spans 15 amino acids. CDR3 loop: CASSIGGTGSEKLFF. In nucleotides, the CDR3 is TGTGCCAGTAGTATAGGAGGGACAGGGAGTGAAAAACTGTTTTTT. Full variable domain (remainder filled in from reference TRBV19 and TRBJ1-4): DGGITQSPKYLFRKEGQNVTLSCEQNLNHDAMYWYRQDPGQGLRLIYYSQIVNDFQKGDIAEGYSVSREKKESFPLTVTSAQKNPTAFYLCASSIGGTGSEKLFFGSGTQLSVL.

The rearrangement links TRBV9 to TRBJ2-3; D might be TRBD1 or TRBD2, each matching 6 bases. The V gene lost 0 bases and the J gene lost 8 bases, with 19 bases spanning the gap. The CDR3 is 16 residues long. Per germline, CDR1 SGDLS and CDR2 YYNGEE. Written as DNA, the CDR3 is TGTGCCAGCAGCGTAGAAGGTGTGGGGGGCCCGCCTACGCAGTATTTT. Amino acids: CASSVEGVGGPPTQYF.

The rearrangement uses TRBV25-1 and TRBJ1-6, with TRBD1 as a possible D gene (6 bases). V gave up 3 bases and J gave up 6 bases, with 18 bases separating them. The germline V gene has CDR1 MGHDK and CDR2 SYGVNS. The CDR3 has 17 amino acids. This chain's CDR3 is CASSDSFGFRGNSPLHF. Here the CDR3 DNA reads TGTGCCAGCAGTGATTCGTTTGGGTTCAGGGGTAATTCACCCCTCCACTTT. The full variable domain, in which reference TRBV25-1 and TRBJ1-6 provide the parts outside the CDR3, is EADIYQTPRYLVIGTGKKITLECSQTMGHDKMYWYQQDPGMELHLIHYSYGVNSTEKGDLSSESTVSRIRTEHFPLTLESARPSHTSQYLCASSDSFGFRGNSPLHFGNGTRLTVT.

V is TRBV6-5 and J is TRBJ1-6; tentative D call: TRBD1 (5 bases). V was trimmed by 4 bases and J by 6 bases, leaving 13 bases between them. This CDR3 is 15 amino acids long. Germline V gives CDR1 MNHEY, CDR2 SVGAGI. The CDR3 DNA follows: TGTGCCAGCAGTTCCCCTGACAGCCCTAATTCACCCCTCCACTTT. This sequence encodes CASSSPDSPNSPLHF.

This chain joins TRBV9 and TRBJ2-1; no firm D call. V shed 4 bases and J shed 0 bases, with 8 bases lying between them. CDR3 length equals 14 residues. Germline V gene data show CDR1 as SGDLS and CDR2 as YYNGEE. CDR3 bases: TGTGCCAGCAGCCCTCTTTACTCCTACAATGAGCAGTTCTTC. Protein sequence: CASSPLYSYNEQFF.

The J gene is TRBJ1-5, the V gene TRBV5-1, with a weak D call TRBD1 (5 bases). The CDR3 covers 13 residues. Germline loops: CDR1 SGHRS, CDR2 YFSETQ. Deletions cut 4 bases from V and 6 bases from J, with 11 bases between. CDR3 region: CASSPGGTQPQHF. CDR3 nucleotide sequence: TGCGCCAGCAGCCCCGGGGGGACTCAGCCCCAGCATTTT.

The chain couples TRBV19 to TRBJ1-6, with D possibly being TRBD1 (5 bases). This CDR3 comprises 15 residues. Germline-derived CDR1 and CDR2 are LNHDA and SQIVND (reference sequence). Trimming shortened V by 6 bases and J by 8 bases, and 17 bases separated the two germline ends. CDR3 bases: TGTGCCAGTAGCAGGAGGGACGAGGGCTATTCACCCCTCCACTTT. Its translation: CASSRRDEGYSPLHF.

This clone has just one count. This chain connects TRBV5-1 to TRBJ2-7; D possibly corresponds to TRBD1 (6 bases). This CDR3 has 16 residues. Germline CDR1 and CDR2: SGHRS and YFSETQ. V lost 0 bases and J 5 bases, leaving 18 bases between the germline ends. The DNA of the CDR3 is TGCGCCAGCAGCTTGGCCAACCGCCAGGGGCAGCACGAGCAGTACTTC. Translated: CASSLANRQGQHEQYF.

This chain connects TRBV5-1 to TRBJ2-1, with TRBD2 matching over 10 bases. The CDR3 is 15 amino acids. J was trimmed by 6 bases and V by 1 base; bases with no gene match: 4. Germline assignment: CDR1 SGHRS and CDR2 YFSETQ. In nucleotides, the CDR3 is TGCGCCAGCAGCTTGAGAAGCGGGAGGGCCAATGAGCAGTTCTTC. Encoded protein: CASSLRSGRANEQFF.

The chain's CDR3 is CATSRDRDSLNYGYTF. CDR3 bases: TGTGCCACCAGCAGAGATCGGGACAGCCTTAACTATGGCTACACCTTC. The genes are TRBV15 and TRBJ1-2, with 7 bases fitting TRBD1. V shed 0 bases, J shed 1 base, and the junction held 5 bases outside the gene matches. The CDR3 totals 16 residues. Germline loops: CDR1 LNHNV, CDR2 YYDKDF (reference sequence).

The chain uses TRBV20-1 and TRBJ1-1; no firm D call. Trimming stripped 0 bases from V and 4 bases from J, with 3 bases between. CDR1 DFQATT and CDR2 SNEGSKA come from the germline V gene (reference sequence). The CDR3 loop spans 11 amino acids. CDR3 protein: CSAREGTEAFF. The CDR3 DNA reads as TGCAGTGCTAGAGAAGGCACTGAAGCTTTCTTT.

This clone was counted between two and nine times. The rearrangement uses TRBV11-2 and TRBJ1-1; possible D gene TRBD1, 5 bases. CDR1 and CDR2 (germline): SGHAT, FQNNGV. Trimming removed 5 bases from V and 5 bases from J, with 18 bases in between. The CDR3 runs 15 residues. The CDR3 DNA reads TGTGCCAGCAGCCGCCAGCTTTCGGGGCAAACTGAAGCTTTCTTT. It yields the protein CASSRQLSGQTEAFF.

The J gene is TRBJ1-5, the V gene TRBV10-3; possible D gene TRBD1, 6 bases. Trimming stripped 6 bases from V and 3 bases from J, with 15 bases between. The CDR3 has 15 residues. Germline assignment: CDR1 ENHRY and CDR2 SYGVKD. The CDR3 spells CAIRQGEGLNQPQHF. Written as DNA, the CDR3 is TGTGCCATCAGACAGGGAGAGGGCCTCAATCAGCCCCAGCATTTT.

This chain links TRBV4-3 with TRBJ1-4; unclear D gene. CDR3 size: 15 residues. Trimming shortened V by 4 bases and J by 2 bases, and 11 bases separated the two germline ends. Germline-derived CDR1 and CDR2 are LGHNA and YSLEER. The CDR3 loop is CASSPSLWTNEKLFF. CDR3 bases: TGCGCCAGCAGCCCCAGTTTGTGGACTAATGAAAAACTGTTTTTT.

For the CDR3, the DNA is TGTGCCAGCTCACCAAGAACAGGCATTAATGAAAAACTGTTTTTT. Protein product: CASSPRTGINEKLFF. The gene calls are TRBV18 and TRBJ1-4, with D possibly being TRBD1 (5 bases). Trimming cost V 2 bases and J 4 bases, with 11 bases left between them. Germline V lookup: CDR1 KGHSH, CDR2 LQKENI. The length of the CDR3 is 15 residues.

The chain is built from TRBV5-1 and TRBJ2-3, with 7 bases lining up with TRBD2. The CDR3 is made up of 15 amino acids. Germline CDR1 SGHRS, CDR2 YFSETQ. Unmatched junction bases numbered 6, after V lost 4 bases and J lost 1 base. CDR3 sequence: CASSPGRAGTDTQYF. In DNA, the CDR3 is TGCGCCAGCAGCCCGGGGAGGGCTGGCACAGATACGCAGTATTTT.

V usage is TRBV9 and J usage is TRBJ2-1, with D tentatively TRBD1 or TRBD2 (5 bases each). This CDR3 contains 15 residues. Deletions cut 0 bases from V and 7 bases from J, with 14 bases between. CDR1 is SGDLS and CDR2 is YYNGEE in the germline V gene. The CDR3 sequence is CASSVGVGPGNEQFF. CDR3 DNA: TGTGCCAGCAGCGTAGGCGTGGGACCGGGGAATGAGCAGTTCTTC.

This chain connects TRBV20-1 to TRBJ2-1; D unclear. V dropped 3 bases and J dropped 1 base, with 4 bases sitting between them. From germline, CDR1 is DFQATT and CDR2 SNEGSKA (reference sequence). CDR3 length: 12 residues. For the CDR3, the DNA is TGCAGTGCTAGTACGTCCTACAATGAGCAGTTCTTC. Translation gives CSASTSYNEQFF.